This T cell receptor (beta chain) was recorded in a study of T cell clonotyping in hematopoietic cell transplantation. Study conclusions and caveats: Few recipient clonotypes overlapped donors; over 95% were de novo at given depth.

The CDR3 length is 15 residues. CDR1 is SNHLY and CDR2 is FYNNEI in the germline V gene. Trimming stripped 1 base from V and 5 bases from J, with 14 bases between. In its sample, this clone was seen a few times. The antigen is unknown. TCRdb's copy holds only in-frame clones and misses some; the assay was immunoSEQ multiplex PCR. The table has 15,000 or so clones, around 55% seen once. The chain uses TRBV2 and TRBJ1-2; D not certain. The origin of this receptor is a male patient aged 50 to 59 who had an allogeneic stem cell transplant from an unrelated donor, so T cells may come from the graft donor. Some clones in this sample may be carry-over from other donors' samples. The source was PBMCs, collected 30 days after allogeneic stem cell transplant. CDR3 sequence: CASSEVGELGYGYTF. For the CDR3, the DNA is TGTGCCAGCAGTGAAGTCGGTGAGCTAGGGTATGGCTACACCTTC.